This passage covers 26 T cell receptor beta chains from one sample sequenced in a study of blood T cell repertoires in COVID-19. Assay: immunoSEQ multiplex PCR; the TCRdb copy retains only in-frame clones and omits some. This sample carries roughly 410,000 clones, approximately 88% of them seen once, and the ten largest clones take around 1.3%. The sequencing sample was made of peripheral blood. These receptors originate from a man aged 35 to 55 with acute or convalescent COVID-19.

The rearrangement uses TRBV13 and TRBJ2-2; perhaps TRBD1 as D (5 bases). Trimming took 5 bases from V and 6 from J, leaving 10 bases between them. Germline CDR1 is PRHDT and CDR2 is FYEKMQ (reference sequence). The CDR3 spans 13 residues. CDR3 sequence reads: CASSQGGPGELFF. In DNA form, the CDR3 reads TGTGCCAGCAGCCAGGGCGGTCCCGGGGAGCTGTTTTTT.

The chain employs TRBV5-1 and TRBJ2-5, with no clear D. V gave up 7 bases and J gave up 5 bases, with 21 bases separating them. The germline CDR1 and CDR2 sequences are SGHRS and YFSETQ. The CDR3 consists of 15 residues. CDR3 DNA: TGCGCCAGCCCAGGCCCATCCTGGCCCTGCGAGACCCAGTACTTC. It codes for CASPGPSWPCETQYF.

The chain recombines TRBV6-6 with TRBJ2-3; no definite D call. The V and J ends lost 5 bases and 6 bases respectively, with 12 bases between them. The CDR3 sequence is 13 residues long. Germline lookup yields CDR1 MNHNY and CDR2 SVGAGI (reference sequence). The CDR3 DNA sequence: TGTGCCAGCAGTACCCCGCCGGAGGATACGCAGTATTTT. It codes for CASSTPPEDTQYF.

The V call is TRBV19, the J call TRBJ1-1; no definite D call. The CDR3 is 13 amino acids. V shed 7 bases and J shed 6 bases, with 15 bases lying between them. The germline gives CDR1 LNHDA, CDR2 SQIVND (reference sequence). DNA of the CDR3: TGTGCCAGTACTATGGAAGGTAGCTCTGAAGCTTTCTTT. Translation gives CASTMEGSSEAFF.

The chain couples TRBV19 to TRBJ1-1; D is unclear. V lost 3 bases to trimming and J lost 0 bases, with 11 bases between them. Looked up from germline, CDR1 is LNHDA and CDR2 is SQIVND (reference sequence). CDR3 length equals 15 residues. In DNA form, the CDR3 reads TGTGCCAGTAGTATCGGTCCACTTGTGAACACTGAAGCTTTCTTT. Translated, it gives CASSIGPLVNTEAFF.

The V and J genes are TRBV10-3 and TRBJ1-1, with TRBD1 matching 7 bases. CDR3 length equals 13 residues. CDR1 is ENHRY, CDR2 SYGVKD, per germline. The ends lost 8 bases at V and 3 bases at J; junction bases unmatched: 6. The CDR3 DNA is TGTGCCATCTTAGACAGGGAGGACACTGAAGCTTTCTTT. Its translation is CAILDREDTEAFF.

This clone has just one count. The chain has TRBV5-1 and TRBJ1-1; TRBD1 might be the D (5 bases). Trimming removed 4 bases from V and 2 bases from J, with 15 bases in between. There are 15 residues in the CDR3. Germline CDR1 SGHRS, CDR2 YFSETQ. The CDR3 region is CASSTPGGENTEAFF. CDR3 coding DNA: TGCGCCAGCAGCACGCCCGGGGGAGAAAACACTGAAGCTTTCTTT.

The chain joins TRBV9 to TRBJ1-1, with D possibly TRBD1 on 6 matching bases. This CDR3 is built from 14 residues. The V gene lost 3 bases and the J gene lost 5 bases, with 14 bases spanning the gap. CDR1 and CDR2 (germline): SGDLS, YYNGEE. CDR3 loop: CASSAGTFKTEAFF. In DNA, the CDR3 is TGTGCCAGCAGCGCCGGGACATTTAAGACTGAAGCTTTCTTT. Full variable domain (outside the CDR3, taken from reference TRBV9 and TRBJ1-1): DSGVTQTPKHLITATGQRVTLRCSPRSGDLSVYWYQQSLDQGLQFLIQYYNGEERAKGNILERFSAQQFPDLHSELNLSSLELGDSALYFCASSAGTFKTEAFFGQGTRLTVV.

The chain links TRBV21-1 to TRBJ2-1; TRBD2 reflects the table's D call only, with no check against the DNA. TRBV21-1 is deemed a pseudogene. This CDR3 contains 15 residues. CDR3: CASSKWWESYNEQFF. CDR3 DNA: TGTGCCAGCAGCAAATGGTGGGAGAGCTACAATGAGCAGTTCTTC.

The chain employs TRBV6-5 and TRBJ2-7; weak D call: TRBD1 (6 bases). CDR3 length: 14 residues. In germline, CDR1 is MNHEY, CDR2 SVGAGI. V was shortened by 6 bases and J by 4 bases, with 16 bases between the two germline ends. The CDR3 coding sequence is TGTGCCAGCAGCATCCACAGGGATTCGTACGAGCAGTACTTC. As protein: CASSIHRDSYEQYF.

This clone turned up a few times. This chain joins TRBV19 and TRBJ1-1; 7 nucleotides align to TRBD1. This CDR3 spans 15 amino acids. Germline V gene data show CDR1 as LNHDA and CDR2 as SQIVND (reference sequence). Trimming at V came to 6 bases and at J to 5 bases, leaving 12 bases not matched to a gene. The CDR3 bases are TGTGCCAGTAGAAATGAGACAGGGAGAAAAACTGAAGCTTTCTTT. Its translation: CASRNETGRKTEAFF.

The chain uses TRBV10-3 and TRBJ1-2; no clear D. The CDR3 totals 14 residues. Trimming removed 3 bases at V and 2 bases at J, with 10 bases between. Looked up from germline, CDR1 is ENHRY and CDR2 is SYGVKD. CDR3 residues: CAISESVQNYGYTF. The CDR3 coding sequence is TGTGCCATCAGTGAATCCGTACAGAACTATGGCTACACCTTC.

J is TRBJ1-1 and V is TRBV12-3 or TRBV12-4; 8 nucleotides line up with TRBD1. The CDR3 totals 13 residues. With 5 bases clipped from V and 2 bases from J, the junction kept 1 base outside the gene matches. The CDR3 reads CASSQGANTEAFF. DNA of the CDR3: TGTGCCAGCAGTCAGGGGGCTAACACTGAAGCTTTCTTT.

The chain carries TRBV28 and TRBJ1-1, with a weak D call TRBD1 (5 bases). Germline lookup yields CDR1 MDHEN and CDR2 SYDVKM. The V gene lost 6 bases and the J gene lost 1 base, with 15 bases spanning the gap. This CDR3 comprises 15 residues. CDR3 loop: CASRHGGRTNTEAFF. The CDR3 DNA reads as TGTGCCAGCAGACACGGGGGACGGACGAACACTGAAGCTTTCTTT. Full variable domain (remainder filled in from reference TRBV28 and TRBJ1-1): DVKVTQSSRYLVKRTGEKVFLECVQDMDHENMFWYRQDPGLGLRLIYFSYDVKMKEKGDIPEGYSVSREKKERFSLILESASTNQTSMYLCASRHGGRTNTEAFFGQGTRLTVV.

The CDR3 DNA follows: TGTGCCAGTAATGCTCAGGGGCCACAGTATTTT. It is translated as CASNAQGPQYF. The J gene is TRBJ2-3, the V gene TRBV19; weak D call: TRBD1 (6 bases). V was trimmed by 7 bases and J by 12 bases, leaving 14 bases between them. The CDR3 length is 11 residues. Germline loops: CDR1 LNHDA, CDR2 SQIVND (reference sequence).

The genes are TRBV4-1 and TRBJ2-3; 12 bases align to TRBD2. V lost 5 bases to trimming and J lost 3 bases; unmatched junction nucleotides: 3. Germline V CDR1 and CDR2: MGHRA, YSYEKL. The CDR3 covers 15 residues. The CDR3 is CASSYTSGRTDTQYF. CDR3 coding DNA: TGCGCCAGCAGCTATACTAGCGGGAGGACAGATACGCAGTATTTT.

V usage is TRBV4-1 and J usage is TRBJ1-5; perhaps TRBD1 as D (5 bases). Germline lookup yields CDR1 MGHRA and CDR2 YSYEKL. Deletions cut 0 bases from V and 5 bases from J, with 8 bases between. The length of the CDR3 is 14 residues. The CDR3 DNA follows: TGCGCCAGCAGCCAAGAACAGGTTTATCAGCCCCAGCATTTT. Translation: CASSQEQVYQPQHF.

The chain combines TRBV6-5 with TRBJ2-2; D may be TRBD2 (5 bases). CDR3 length: 14 residues. Between the trimmed V and J ends, which lost 2 bases and 8 bases, there was a span of 12 bases. The germline V gene encodes CDR1 MNHEY and CDR2 SVGAGI. CDR3 protein: CASSYPSRGGELFF. CDR3 DNA sequence: TGTGCCAGCAGTTACCCCAGTCGGGGTGGGGAGCTGTTTTTT.

The rearrangement uses TRBV10-3 and TRBJ2-1; no firm D call. Trimming stripped 2 bases from V and 7 bases from J, with 6 bases between. Germline CDR1 reads ENHRY; CDR2 reads SYGVKD. The CDR3 contains 12 residues. DNA of the CDR3: TGTGCCATCAGTGAGACCGAGAATGAGCAGTTCTTC. Protein sequence: CAISETENEQFF.

CDR3 residues: CASSLDVIGGSPLHF. CDR3 nucleotide sequence: TGTGCCAGCAGCTTAGATGTTATAGGGGGTTCACCCCTCCACTTT. The chain is built from TRBV7-8 and TRBJ1-6; D may be TRBD1 (6 bases). The CDR3 totals 15 residues. Germline V gene sequence: CDR1 SGHVS, CDR2 FQNEAQ. V lost 1 base to trimming and J lost 9 bases, with 13 bases between them.

The table lists this clone with a count of one. The rearrangement links TRBV5-1 to TRBJ2-7, with 8 bases matching TRBD2. This CDR3 has 14 amino acids. After removal of 4 bases from V and 5 bases from J, the junction contained 8 bases not matched to a gene. Germline loops: CDR1 SGHRS, CDR2 YFSETQ. The CDR3, as DNA: TGCGCCAGCAGCGGGGTAGCGGGATCTCACGAGCAGTACTTC. The encoded protein is CASSGVAGSHEQYF.

This clone was detected once. The chain couples TRBV28 to TRBJ1-4; D gene unclear. V lost 2 bases to trimming and J lost 5 bases, with 9 bases between them. Germline V gives CDR1 MDHEN, CDR2 SYDVKM. This CDR3 region has 14 residues. The CDR3 spells CASSLGGLNEKLFF. In DNA form, the CDR3 reads TGTGCCAGCAGTTTAGGAGGGCTAAATGAAAAACTGTTTTTT.

The gene calls are TRBV29-1 and TRBJ1-1, with D possibly being TRBD1 (6 bases). Germline values: CDR1 SQVTM, CDR2 ANQGSEA. V dropped 5 bases and J dropped 10 bases, with 17 bases sitting between them. The CDR3 spans 12 residues. For the CDR3, the DNA is TGCAGCGTTCCGAGGGGGGGCGGCGGAGCTTTCTTT. Protein: CSVPRGGGGAFF.

This clone was observed once. The gene calls are TRBV5-1 and TRBJ2-6, with 7 bases lining up with TRBD1. V was pared by 4 bases and J by 0 bases, with 16 bases of the junction left unmatched. The CDR3 consists of 20 residues. CDR1 SGHRS and CDR2 YFSETQ come from the germline V gene. CDR3 nucleotide sequence: TGCGCCAGCAGCCGGAATCGAAACAGGGGTACCAGCTCTGGGGCCAACGTCCTGACTTTC. Its protein is CASSRNRNRGTSSGANVLTF.

The chain carries TRBV30 and TRBJ1-1, with 7 nucleotides matching TRBD1. Trimming removed 3 bases from V and 1 base from J; junction bases left unmatched: 2. The CDR3 spans 13 residues. The germline V gene encodes CDR1 GTSNPN and CDR2 SVGIG (reference sequence). This CDR3 reads CAWRGQRNTEAFF. In DNA form, the CDR3 reads TGTGCCTGGAGGGGACAGCGGAACACTGAAGCTTTCTTT.

This clone was counted a single time. The chain joins TRBV7-8 to TRBJ2-3, with 11 bases that match TRBD2. From germline, CDR1 is SGHVS and CDR2 FQNEAQ. This CDR3 comprises 16 residues. J gave up 3 bases and V 1 base, and 3 bases lay outside the gene matches. The CDR3 DNA reads as TGTGCCAGCAGCTTAGTAGCGGGGGGGCGAACAGATACGCAGTATTTT. Protein sequence: CASSLVAGGRTDTQYF.